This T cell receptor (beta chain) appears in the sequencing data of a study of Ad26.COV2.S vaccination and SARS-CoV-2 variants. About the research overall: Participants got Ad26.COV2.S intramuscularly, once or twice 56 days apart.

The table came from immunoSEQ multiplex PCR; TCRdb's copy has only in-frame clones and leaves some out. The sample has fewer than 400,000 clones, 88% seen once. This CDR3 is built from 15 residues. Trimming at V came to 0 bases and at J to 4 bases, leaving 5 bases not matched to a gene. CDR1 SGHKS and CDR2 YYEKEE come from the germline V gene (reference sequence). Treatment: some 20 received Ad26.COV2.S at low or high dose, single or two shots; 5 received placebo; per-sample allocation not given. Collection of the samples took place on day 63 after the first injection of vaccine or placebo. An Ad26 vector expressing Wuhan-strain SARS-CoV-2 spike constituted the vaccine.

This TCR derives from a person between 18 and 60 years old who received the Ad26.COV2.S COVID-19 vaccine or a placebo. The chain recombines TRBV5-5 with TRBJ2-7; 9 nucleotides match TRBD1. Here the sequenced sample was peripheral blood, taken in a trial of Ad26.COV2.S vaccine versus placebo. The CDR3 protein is CASSLVGTGLYEQYF. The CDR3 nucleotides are TGTGCCAGCAGCTTGGTAGGGACAGGGTTGTACGAGCAGTACTTC.